The 19 T cell receptor beta chains presented below share a single source sample, sequenced in a study of tumor-infiltrating lymphocytes in oesophageal squamous cell carcinoma. TCRdb re-analysed the reads in MiXCR, keeping a single row per CDR3 protein. The profile shows roughly 11,000 distinct CDR3 sequences, around 50% of them singletons. Material: blood. The receptors here all came from a female donor with esophageal squamous cell carcinoma.

The chain is built from TRBV19 and TRBJ2-4; tentatively, D is TRBD2 (7 bases). Trimming cost V 4 bases and J 13 bases, with 20 bases left between them. This CDR3 is 14 amino acids long. Per germline, CDR1 LNHDA and CDR2 SQIVND (reference sequence). The CDR3 protein is CASSKQGGVSEQYF. In DNA form, the CDR3 reads TGTGCCAGTAGTAAACAGGGAGGGGTTTCGGAGCAGTACTTC.

This clonotype came up a few times. The chain combines TRBV7-2 with TRBJ2-5; D may be TRBD2 (6 bases). V shed 1 base and J shed 11 bases, with 23 bases lying between them. This CDR3 is built from 16 residues. CDR1 is SGHTA, CDR2 FQGNSA, per germline. The CDR3 reads CASSLGPWGLEARQYF. DNA for the CDR3: TGTGCCAGCAGCTTAGGACCTTGGGGACTTGAGGCGCGGCAGTACTTC.

The V gene is TRBV5-8, the J gene TRBJ2-5, with D perhaps TRBD1 (6 bases). The J call may be incorrect, as the DNA end agrees better with TRBJ2-7. The V gene's germline CDR1 is SGHTS and CDR2 YDEGEE. This CDR3 is 15 amino acids long. Here the CDR3 DNA reads TGTGCCAGCAGCCCGAGAGGGGGACAAGCCTACGAGCAGTACTTC. Residues: CASSPRGGQAYEQYF.

This rearrangement joins TRBV7-2 to TRBJ2-1, with 9 bases identical to TRBD1. The J call may be wrong; the DNA end is better matched by TRBJ2-7. The CDR3 is 14 amino acids. Per germline, CDR1 SGHTA and CDR2 FQGNSA. CDR3 in DNA: TGTGCCAGCACCAGGGGGGGACAGGGTCACGAGCAGTACTTC. It encodes CASTRGGQGHEQYF.

V and J are TRBV7-2 and TRBJ2-6; 7 positions agree with TRBD1. This CDR3 is built from 17 residues. Germline CDR1 SGHTA, CDR2 FQGNSA. Trimming took 5 bases from V and 0 from J; bases not matched to a gene: 7. The CDR3 protein is CASSPQGPSSGANVLTF. The CDR3, as DNA: TGTGCCAGCAGCCCACAGGGGCCGAGCTCTGGGGCCAACGTCCTGACTTTC.

The V and J genes are TRBV7-3 and TRBJ2-4; D perhaps matches TRBD2 (7 bases). TRBJ2-7 explains the end of the DNA better; the J call may be wrong. The CDR3 is made up of 14 amino acids. Germline values: CDR1 SGHTA, CDR2 FQGTGA. The CDR3 here is CASTLGGGSYEQYF. The CDR3 DNA is TGTGCCAGCACCCTAGGGGGGGGCTCCTACGAGCAGTACTTC.

This chain connects TRBV7-2 to TRBJ2-3; no clear D gene. Germline CDR1 SGHTA, CDR2 FQGNSA. This CDR3 comprises 15 residues. Trimming stripped 0 bases from V and 2 bases from J, with 9 bases between. DNA of the CDR3: TGTGCCAGCAGCTTAGCCGGATCAGTCACAGATACGCAGTATTTT. Protein product: CASSLAGSVTDTQYF.

This clonotype was found many times. This rearrangement joins TRBV19 to TRBJ2-7; D unresolved. Looked up from germline, CDR1 is LNHDA and CDR2 is SQIVND (reference sequence). With 3 bases removed from V and 0 bases from J, the gap between germline ends came to 6 bases. The CDR3 spans 13 residues. CDR3 amino acids: CASSIAFSYEQYF. In DNA, the CDR3 is TGTGCCAGTAGTATCGCTTTCTCCTACGAGCAGTACTTC.

The table lists this clonotype with many counts. This CDR3 is CASSLLGGRQETQYF. As DNA, the CDR3 is TGTGCCAGTAGTCTCCTCGGCGGGCGCCAAGAGACCCAGTACTTC. This chain uses TRBV19 with TRBJ2-5, with D possibly TRBD2 on 5 matching bases. The CDR3 consists of 15 residues. Trimming stripped 5 bases from V and 1 base from J, with 14 bases between. CDR1 is LNHDA, CDR2 SQIVND, per germline (reference sequence).

This rearrangement joins TRBV7-2 to TRBJ1-5, with D possibly matching TRBD1 (6 bases). The germline CDR1 and CDR2 sequences are SGHTA and FQGNSA. V shed 1 base and J shed 5 bases, with 12 bases lying between them. CDR3 length: 15 residues. Written as DNA, the CDR3 is TGTGCCAGCAGCTTAGGTGGGGGGCCCCATCAGCCCCAGCATTTT. Protein: CASSLGGGPHQPQHF. Drawing the rest from reference TRBV7-2 and TRBJ1-5, the complete variable domain is GAGVSQSPSNKVTEKGKDVELRCDPISGHTALYWYRQSLGQGLEFLIYFQGNSAPDKSGLPSDRFSAERTGGSVSTLTIQRTQQEDSAVYLCASSLGGGPHQPQHFGDGTRLSIL.

By frequency in the sample, this clonotype is medium-sized. The rearrangement uses TRBV7-3 and TRBJ1-2; the D gene is possibly TRBD1 (6 bases). Trimming took 0 bases from V and 7 from J, leaving 15 bases between them. Per the germline V gene, CDR1 is SGHTA and CDR2 is FQGTGA. The CDR3 is made up of 15 amino acids. The CDR3 DNA is TGTGCCAGCAGCTTAACGATTGGGGACAAAACTGGCTACACCTTC. Translating gives CASSLTIGDKTGYTF.

This chain links TRBV7-2 with TRBJ2-4, with D tentatively TRBD1 (6 bases). The J call may be incorrect, as the DNA end agrees better with TRBJ2-7. CDR3 length equals 13 residues. Germline CDR1 is SGHTA and CDR2 is FQGNSA. CDR3 coding DNA: TGTGCCAGCAGCTTAGGACAGGTTAACGAGCAGTACTTC. It encodes CASSLGQVNEQYF.

The chain employs TRBV6-1 and TRBJ1-2, with 9 nucleotides matching TRBD1. CDR1 and CDR2 (germline): MNHNS, SASEGT. V shed 3 bases and J 4 bases; nucleotides not matched to a gene: 3. The CDR3 is 14 amino acids. CDR3 DNA: TGTGCCAGCAGTGACCCGACAGGGGGCTATGGCTACACCTTC. Encoded protein: CASSDPTGGYGYTF.

This clonotype appeared a few times. This chain links TRBV7-2 with TRBJ2-6, with 9 nucleotides matching TRBD1. V shed 5 bases, J shed 0 bases, and the junction held 5 bases outside the gene matches. Germline values: CDR1 SGHTA, CDR2 FQGNSA. This CDR3 comprises 17 residues. The CDR3 is CASSLTGGVSGANVLTF. CDR3 coding DNA: TGTGCCAGCAGCCTGACAGGGGGAGTCTCTGGGGCCAACGTCCTGACTTTC.

V is TRBV7-2 and J is TRBJ2-3; D gene unclear. The DNA end favors TRBJ2-7, so the J call may be wrong. The V gene's germline CDR1 is SGHTA and CDR2 FQGNSA. The CDR3 loop spans 15 amino acids. The CDR3 here is CASSPVGAFSYEQYV. CDR3 coding DNA: TGTGCCAGCAGCCCTGTGGGCGCGTTCTCCTACGAGCAGTACGTC.

This clonotype has a single count. The chain uses TRBV6-1 and TRBJ2-3; the match to TRBD2 covers 10 bases. The closer fit of TRBJ2-7 to the DNA end suggests the J call may be wrong. In germline, CDR1 is MNHNS, CDR2 SASEGT. The CDR3 is 19 amino acids. The CDR3 sequence is CASSEARLAGATSTDTQYF. The CDR3 coding sequence is TGTGCCAGCAGTGAAGCTCGGCTAGCGGGAGCCACTAGCACAGATACGCAGTACTTC.

This clonotype is labeled medium-sized. The chain's CDR3 is CASSLGQGRGYTF. The CDR3 nucleotides are TGTGCCAGCAGCTTAGGACAGGGAAGGGGCTACACCTTC. The J gene is TRBJ1-2, the V gene TRBV11-2, with 7 bases lining up with TRBD1. Germline V gene data show CDR1 as SGHAT and CDR2 as FQNNGV. The length of the CDR3 is 13 residues. V was pared by 1 base and J by 8 bases, with 4 bases of the junction left unmatched.

This clonotype was seen at least ten times. This could be a read error, since a much larger clone is one nucleotide away. CDR3 region: CASSLGYWEQFF. CDR3 bases: TGTGCCAGCAGCTTAGGTTACTGGGAGCAGTTCTTC. The chain employs TRBV7-9 and TRBJ2-1; D gene uncertain. This CDR3 comprises 12 residues. The V gene lost 1 base and the J gene lost 10 bases, with 8 bases spanning the gap. Germline loops: CDR1 SEHNR, CDR2 FQNEAQ (reference sequence).

This chain connects TRBV27 to TRBJ2-1; D assignment may be TRBD1 or TRBD2 (5 bases each). Germline V lookup: CDR1 MNHEY, CDR2 SMNVEV (reference sequence). This CDR3 has 13 residues. Trimming pared 5 bases from V and 9 bases from J, leaving 14 bases between. CDR3 nucleotides: TGTGCCAGCAGTCCGGGACCTGGGGGTGAGCAGTTCTTC. This codes for CASSPGPGGEQFF.